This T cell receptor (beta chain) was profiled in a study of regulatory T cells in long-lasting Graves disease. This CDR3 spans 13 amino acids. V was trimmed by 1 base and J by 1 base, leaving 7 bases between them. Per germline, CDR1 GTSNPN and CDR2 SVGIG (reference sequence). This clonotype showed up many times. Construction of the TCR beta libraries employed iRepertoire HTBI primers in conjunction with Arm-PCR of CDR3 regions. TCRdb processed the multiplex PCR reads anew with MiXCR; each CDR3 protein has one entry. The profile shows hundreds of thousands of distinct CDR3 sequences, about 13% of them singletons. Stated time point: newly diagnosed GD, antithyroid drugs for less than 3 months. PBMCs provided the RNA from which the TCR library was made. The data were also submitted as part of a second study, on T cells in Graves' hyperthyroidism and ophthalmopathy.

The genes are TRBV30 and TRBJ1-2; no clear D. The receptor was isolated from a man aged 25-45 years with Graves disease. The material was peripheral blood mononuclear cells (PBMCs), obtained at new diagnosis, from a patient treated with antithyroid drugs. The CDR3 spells CAWSAVFNYGYTF. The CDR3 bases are TGTGCCTGGAGTGCAGTTTTTAACTATGGCTACACCTTC. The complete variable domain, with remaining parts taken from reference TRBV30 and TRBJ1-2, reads SQTIHQWPATLVQPVGSPLSLECTVEGTSNPNLYWYRQAAGRGLQLLFYSVGIGQISSEVPQNLSASRPQDRQFILSSKKLLLSDSGFYLCAWSAVFNYGYTFGSGTRLTVV.